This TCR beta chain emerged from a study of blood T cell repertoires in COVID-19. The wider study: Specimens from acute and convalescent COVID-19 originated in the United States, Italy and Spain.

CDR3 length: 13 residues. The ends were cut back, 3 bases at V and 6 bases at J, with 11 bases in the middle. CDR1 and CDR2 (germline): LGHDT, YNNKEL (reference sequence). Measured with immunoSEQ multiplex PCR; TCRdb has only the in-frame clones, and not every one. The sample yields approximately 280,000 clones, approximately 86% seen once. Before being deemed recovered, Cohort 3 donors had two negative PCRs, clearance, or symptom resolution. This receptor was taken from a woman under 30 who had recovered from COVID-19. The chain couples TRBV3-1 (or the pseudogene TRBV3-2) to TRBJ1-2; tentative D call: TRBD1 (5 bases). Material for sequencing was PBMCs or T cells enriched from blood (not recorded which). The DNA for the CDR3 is TGTGCCAGCAGCCACCCAGGGTACAATGGCTACACCTTC. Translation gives CASSHPGYNGYTF.